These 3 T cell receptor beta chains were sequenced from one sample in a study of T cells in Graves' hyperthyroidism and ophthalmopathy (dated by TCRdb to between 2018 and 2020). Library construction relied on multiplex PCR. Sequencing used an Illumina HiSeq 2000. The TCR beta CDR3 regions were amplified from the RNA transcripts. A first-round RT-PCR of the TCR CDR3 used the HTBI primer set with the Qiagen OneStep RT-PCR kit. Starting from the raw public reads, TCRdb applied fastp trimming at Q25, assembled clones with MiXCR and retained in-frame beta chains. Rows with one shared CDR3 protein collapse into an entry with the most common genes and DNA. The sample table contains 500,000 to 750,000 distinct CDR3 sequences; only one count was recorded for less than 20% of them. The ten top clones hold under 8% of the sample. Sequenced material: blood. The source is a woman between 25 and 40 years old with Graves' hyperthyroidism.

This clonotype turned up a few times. The CDR3 loop reads CASSYRLGVQPTGELFF. The CDR3, as DNA: TGTGCCAGCAGTTACCGCCTAGGTGTCCAACCCACCGGGGAGCTGTTTTTT. The J gene is TRBJ2-2, the V gene TRBV6-6; D not resolved. The V and J ends lost 2 bases and 4 bases respectively, with 17 bases between them. CDR3 size: 17 residues. From germline, CDR1 is MNHNY and CDR2 SVGAGI (reference sequence).

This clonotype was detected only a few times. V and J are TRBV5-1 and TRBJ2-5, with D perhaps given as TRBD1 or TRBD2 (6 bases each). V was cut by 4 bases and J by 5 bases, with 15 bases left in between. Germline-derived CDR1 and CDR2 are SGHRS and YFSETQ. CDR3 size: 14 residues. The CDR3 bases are TGCGCCAGCAGCGGTGTCGGGGGCCAGGAGACCCAGTACTTC. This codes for CASSGVGGQETQYF.

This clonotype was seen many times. Here the CDR3 reads CASSLRALGQGNEKLFF. The CDR3 region has the DNA TGTGCCAGCAGCTTAAGGGCCCTGGGACAGGGCAATGAAAAACTGTTTTTT. The chain links TRBV7-8 to TRBJ1-4; TRBD1 aligns across 9 bases. This CDR3 spans 17 amino acids. CDR1 is SGHVS and CDR2 is FQNEAQ in the germline V gene. The V and J ends lost 2 bases and 5 bases, in that order; junction bases with no gene match: 9. Complete variable domain (other parts from reference TRBV7-8 and TRBJ1-4): GAGVSQSPRYKVAKRGQDVALRCDPISGHVSLFWYQQALGQGPEFLTYFQNEAQLDKSGLPSDRFFAERPEGSVSTLKIQRTQQEDSAVYLCASSLRALGQGNEKLFFGSGTQLSVL.